The T cell receptor (beta chain) under discussion was sequenced for a study of blood T cell repertoires in COVID-19. Study context: PBMCs, B-cell-depleted T cells, or T cells provided the cDNA or gDNA that made up the material.

Sequencing used immunoSEQ multiplex PCR; TCRdb keeps in-frame clones, though not all of them. The data show more than 15,000 clones, roughly 80% seen once. CDR3 size: 9 residues. Germline V gives CDR1 DFQATT, CDR2 SNEGSKA (reference sequence). Deletions cut 5 bases from V and 7 bases from J, with 3 bases between. The source of this sequence is an elderly man with active COVID-19. J is TRBJ2-1 and V is TRBV20-1; no firm D call. Sequenced input: peripheral blood. The CDR3 is CSASNEQFF. The CDR3 nucleotides read TGCAGTGCTTCGAATGAGCAGTTCTTC.